Sequencing of this T cell receptor beta chain was carried out in a study of PD-L1 blockade in urothelial cancer. Whole-study context: Blood underwent analysis 3 weeks (second dose) and 6 weeks after treatment began.

The time point: pretreatment peripheral blood. Trimming removed 4 bases from V and 2 bases from J; junction bases left unmatched: 8. This CDR3 comprises 16 residues. Germline loops: CDR1 SGHRS, CDR2 YFSETQ. Measured with immunoSEQ multiplex PCR; TCRdb has only the in-frame clones, and not every one. The sample includes around 130,000 clones, 84% of them seen just once. This chain links TRBV5-1 with TRBJ2-3; 9 bases match TRBD2. The sequenced sample was PBMCs, obtained around atezolizumab (anti-PD-L1) treatment. This TCR derives from a man aged 50-60 years with urothelial cancer. The CDR3 DNA reads TGCGCCAGCAGCCCTGGGACTAGCAGATCCACAGATACGCAGTATTTT. Residues: CASSPGTSRSTDTQYF.